These 14 T cell receptor beta chains share one sample of origin, sequenced in a study of Graves' ophthalmopathy and Graves' hyperthyroidism. The authors amplified TCR beta CDR3 regions from RNA transcripts. Following a first-round RT-PCR that used HTBI primers, a second-round multiplex PCR was carried out. TCRdb fed the multiplex PCR reads into MiXCR, producing one record per CDR3 protein. The sample holds more than 150,000 distinct CDR3 sequences, less than 45% seen once. Sequencing was carried out using peripheral blood. The receptors come from a woman between 40 and 55 years old with Graves' ophthalmopathy.

This clonotype appeared many times. This chain connects TRBV20-1 to TRBJ2-2; D gene uncertain. V was shortened by 2 bases and J by 0 bases, with 7 bases between the two germline ends. Germline values: CDR1 DFQATT, CDR2 SNEGSKA (reference sequence). The CDR3 extends over 14 amino acids. CDR3 bases: TGCAGTGCTAGACGGACCACGAACACCGGGGAGCTGTTTTTT. Translated, it gives CSARRTTNTGELFF.

This clonotype was recorded at least ten times. This rearrangement joins TRBV7-2 to TRBJ1-2; no definite D call. The CDR3 runs to 15 residues. The V gene's germline CDR1 is SGHTA and CDR2 FQGNSA. V lost 1 base, J lost 1 base, and 10 bases lay in between. DNA of the CDR3: TGTGCCAGCAGCTTAGGGCAGGCAAATAACTATGGCTACACCTTC. Translated, it gives CASSLGQANNYGYTF.

This clonotype has ten or more counts. V is TRBV29-1 and J is TRBJ2-5; D gene ambiguous. The germline V and J ends were trimmed by 6 bases and 2 bases, with 10 bases remaining between them. Germline loops: CDR1 SQVTM, CDR2 ANQGSEA. This CDR3 spans 12 amino acids. The CDR3 is CSVGSAQETQYF. The CDR3 region has the DNA TGCAGCGTGGGGTCAGCTCAAGAGACCCAGTACTTC. Supplemented by reference TRBV29-1 and TRBJ2-5, the full variable domain reads SAVISQKPSRDICQRGTSLTIQCQVDSQVTMMFWYRQQPGQSLTLIATANQGSEATYESGFVIDKFPISRPNLTFSTLTVSNMSPEDSSIYLCSVGSAQETQYFGPGTRLLVL.

The chain recombines TRBV7-3 with TRBJ1-6, with 9 bases identical to TRBD1. The CDR3 is 15 amino acids. Germline lookup yields CDR1 SGHTA and CDR2 FQGTGA. Trimming took 5 bases from V and 8 from J; bases not matched to a gene: 7. The CDR3 spells CASSRTGGADSPLHF. CDR3 nucleotides: TGTGCCAGCAGCCGCACAGGGGGCGCGGATTCACCCCTCCACTTT.

This clonotype was seen at least ten times. The rearrangement uses TRBV6-5 and TRBJ1-1; the match to TRBD1 covers 9 bases. The CDR3 is made up of 17 amino acids. Germline CDR1 reads MNHEY; CDR2 reads SVGAGI. J gave up 1 base and V 0 bases, and 6 bases lay outside the gene matches. The CDR3 DNA is TGTGCCAGCAGTTACTCTTACAGGGGGCCAACGAACACTGAAGCTTTCTTT. It is translated as CASSYSYRGPTNTEAFF.

This clonotype appeared many times. A read error may explain this, as a much larger clone is one base away. This chain links TRBV12-3 or TRBV12-4 with TRBJ2-2; D possibly corresponds to TRBD1 (7 bases). The CDR3 length is 15 residues. The CDR3 sequence is CASSRTGASTGGLFF. The CDR3 DNA sequence: TGTGCCAGCAGTCGAACAGGGGCCTCCACCGGGGGGCTGTTTTTT.

The rearrangement uses TRBV6-2 or TRBV6-3 and TRBJ1-1; D unresolved. CDR3 length: 11 residues. Germline CDR1 reads MNHEY; CDR2 reads SVGEGT. The V gene lost 7 bases and the J gene lost 4 bases, with 7 bases spanning the gap. CDR3 nucleotides: TGTGCCAGCACCGATCGCACTGAAGCTTTCTTT. This encodes CASTDRTEAFF.

In this sample, this clonotype turned up many times. V usage is TRBV6-5 and J usage is TRBJ1-6; a weak D match, TRBD1 (6 bases). The CDR3 length is 17 residues. Between the trimmed V and J ends, which lost 0 bases and 5 bases, there was a span of 14 bases. The V gene's germline CDR1 is MNHEY and CDR2 SVGAGI. This chain's CDR3 is CASSYSGRGGNNSPLHF. The CDR3 nucleotides are TGTGCCAGCAGTTACTCTGGCAGGGGAGGAAATAATTCACCCCTCCACTTT.

This clonotype has at least ten counts. The rearrangement joins TRBV2 to TRBJ2-7, with 13 positions matching TRBD2. CDR1 and CDR2 from the germline V gene are SNHLY and FYNNEI. J was trimmed by 5 bases and V by 3 bases; bases with no gene match: 4. The CDR3 contains 15 residues. This chain's CDR3 is CASSEGLAGMDEQYF. In DNA form, the CDR3 reads TGTGCCAGCAGTGAGGGACTAGCGGGAATGGACGAGCAGTACTTC.

This clonotype was observed at least ten times. V gene TRBV7-3 combines with J gene TRBJ2-2; TRBD1 or TRBD2 may be the D gene (6 bases each). This CDR3 spans 16 amino acids. Between the trimmed V and J ends, which lost 6 bases and 7 bases, there was a span of 21 bases. Germline V gene data show CDR1 as SGHTA and CDR2 as FQGTGA. The DNA of the CDR3 is TGTGCCAGCAGTCCAAATCGGAGGGGGTTGATCGGGGAGCTGTTTTTT. As protein: CASSPNRRGLIGELFF. The complete variable domain, with remaining parts taken from reference TRBV7-3 and TRBJ2-2, reads GAGVSQTPSNKVTEKGKYVELRCDPISGHTALYWYRQSLGQGPEFLIYFQGTGAADDSGLPNDRFFAVRPEGSVSTLKIQRTERGDSAVYLCASSPNRRGLIGELFFGEGSRLTVL.

Many counts were recorded for this clonotype. The chain combines TRBV28 with TRBJ1-1; no definite D call. CDR3 size: 12 residues. Deletions cut 7 bases from V and 4 bases from J, with 10 bases between. CDR1 MDHEN and CDR2 SYDVKM come from the germline V gene. The CDR3 here is CASNVRGTEAFF. The CDR3 DNA reads as TGTGCCAGCAATGTACGGGGCACTGAAGCTTTCTTT.

V and J are TRBV9 and TRBJ1-6, with D unresolved. V was pared by 3 bases and J by 6 bases, with 7 bases between. This CDR3 is 13 amino acids long. The germline gives CDR1 SGDLS, CDR2 YYNGEE. CDR3 nucleotides: TGTGCCAGCAGCGAGGTGGCTAATTCACCCCTCCACTTT. Amino acid sequence: CASSEVANSPLHF.

This clonotype was detected ten times or more. V is TRBV9 and J is TRBJ2-4; D is unresolved. CDR1 is SGDLS and CDR2 is YYNGEE in the germline V gene. There are 14 residues in the CDR3. V gave up 7 bases and J gave up 0 bases, with 11 bases separating them. The CDR3 region has the DNA TGTGCCAGCGATTCACGGGTAGCCAAAAACATTCAGTACTTC. Protein product: CASDSRVAKNIQYF.

This clonotype was observed at least ten times. V usage is TRBV6-2 or TRBV6-3 and J usage is TRBJ2-7; the D is unclear. The CDR3 extends over 16 amino acids. Germline CDR1 MNHEY, CDR2 SVGEGT. Trimming took off 0 bases at V and 5 bases at J, with 17 bases between the two ends. CDR3 loop: CASSYSAYSLADEQYF. The DNA for the CDR3 is TGTGCCAGCAGTTACTCGGCCTACTCACTCGCCGACGAGCAGTACTTC.